A single sample is the source of the 8 T cell receptor beta chains below, sequenced in a study of Ad26.COV2.S vaccination and SARS-CoV-2 variants. Described treatment: approximately 18 received Ad26.COV2.S at low or high dose, single or two shots; a few received placebo; per-sample allocation not given. Sampling happened 63 days after the first vaccine or placebo injection. Sequencing used immunoSEQ multiplex PCR; TCRdb keeps in-frame clones, though not all of them. The table lists around 340,000 clones, 88% of them singletons, with roughly 6% in the top ten. The material was peripheral blood, obtained in a trial of Ad26.COV2.S vaccine versus placebo. The receptors derive from a person aged 18-65 years who received the Ad26.COV2.S COVID-19 vaccine or a placebo.

The chain has TRBV2 and TRBJ2-7; D is perhaps TRBD2 (5 bases). Germline V lookup: CDR1 SNHLY, CDR2 FYNNEI. V lost 4 bases to trimming and J lost 3 bases, with 10 bases between them. The CDR3 has 13 amino acids. CDR3 amino acids: CASSVALVYEQYF. The CDR3 DNA reads as TGTGCCAGCAGTGTAGCGCTCGTCTACGAGCAGTACTTC.

The chain is built from TRBV10-3 and TRBJ1-5; 8 positions agree with TRBD1. Per germline, CDR1 ENHRY and CDR2 SYGVKD. With V trimmed by 8 bases and J by 5 bases, 11 bases remained unmatched. The CDR3 totals 15 residues. Here the CDR3 DNA reads TGTGCCATCTCCAAGGACAGGGAGGGTGATCAGCCCCAGCATTTT. Its protein is CAISKDREGDQPQHF.

The CDR3 DNA sequence: TGTGCCAGCAGTTCACTGTGGTGGACATCTCAGTTCTTC. Its protein product is CASSSLWWTSQFF. The V gene is TRBV27, the J gene TRBJ2-1, with D possibly matching TRBD1 (5 bases). Looked up from germline, CDR1 is MNHEY and CDR2 is SMNVEV (reference sequence). Trimming cost V 4 bases and J 13 bases, with 17 bases left between them. This CDR3 spans 13 amino acids.

This chain connects TRBV11-2 to TRBJ2-7; D gene unclear. Germline V lookup: CDR1 SGHAT, CDR2 FQNNGV. The CDR3 length is 11 residues. The V and J ends lost 9 bases and 5 bases respectively, with 11 bases between them. For the CDR3, the DNA is TGTGCCAGTGCTCGGAAGGACGAGCAGTACTTC. Amino acids: CASARKDEQYF.

The chain couples TRBV10-2 to TRBJ2-3; D possibly uses TRBD1 or TRBD2 (5 bases each). Germline lookup yields CDR1 WSHSY and CDR2 SAAADI. The CDR3 sequence is 13 residues long. Trimming removed 10 bases at V and 5 bases at J, with 16 bases between. The CDR3 sequence is CATRGHKLDTQYF. The CDR3 coding sequence is TGCGCCACCCGGGGCCACAAGCTAGATACGCAGTATTTT.

This clone was found many times. The chain carries TRBV5-1 and TRBJ2-2, with a possible D match to TRBD2 (6 bases). V gave up 2 bases and J gave up 1 base, with 12 bases separating them. Germline lookup yields CDR1 SGHRS and CDR2 YFSETQ. This CDR3 spans 16 amino acids. CDR3 sequence: CASSFNGRGNTGELFF. CDR3 coding DNA: TGCGCCAGCAGCTTTAACGGGAGAGGGAACACCGGGGAGCTGTTTTTT.

The chain couples TRBV5-8 to TRBJ1-5; D gene ambiguous. Trimming took off 5 bases at V and 4 bases at J, with 16 bases between the two ends. The CDR3 length is 15 residues. Germline V gene lookup returns CDR1 SGHTS and CDR2 YDEGEE. CDR3 residues: CASSLRTENNQPQHF. In nucleotides, the CDR3 is TGTGCCAGCAGTTTACGGACGGAGAATAATCAGCCCCAGCATTTT. Full variable domain (rest looked up from reference TRBV5-8 and TRBJ1-5): EAGVTQSPTHLIKTRGQQATLRCSPISGHTSVYWYQQALGLGLQFLLWYDEGEERNRGNFPPRFSGRQFPNYSSELNVNALELEDSALYLCASSLRTENNQPQHFGDGTRLSIL.

The chain is built from TRBV27 and TRBJ2-7; TRBD1 agrees at 7 bases. The CDR3 consists of 12 residues. CDR1 and CDR2 (germline): MNHEY, SMNVEV (reference sequence). Germline trimming cut 1 base from V and 6 bases from J; bases unmatched to any gene: 0. CDR3 in amino acids: CASSLYRGEQYF. CDR3 nucleotides: TGTGCCAGCAGTTTATACAGGGGCGAGCAGTACTTC.